The TCR beta chain under discussion was sequenced for a study of vaccination effects on CD4 cells after COVID-19. Using immunoSEQ multiplex PCR, the repertoire was profiled, and TCRdb retains in-frame clones only, with some absent. The top ten hold more than 1.5% of the sample, which has about 79,000 clones, around 76% seen once. The CDR3 spans 18 residues. CDR1 and CDR2 (germline): KGHSH, LQKENI. V was clipped by 6 bases and J by 0 bases; unmatched bases: 11. Using viral peptide pools, the ViraFEST assay grew out antigen-specific CD4+ T cells prior to sequencing. Culturing for more than eight days preceded CD4+ T cell isolation. Details on this clone: Its antigen is unknown.

The clonotype comes from a human donor who received a COVID-19 vaccine. This chain links TRBV18 with TRBJ1-3, with 10 bases matching TRBD1. Source: CD4+ T cells from PBMCs cultured with HCoV-229E spike peptides, taken before COVID-19 vaccination. CDR3: CASSQGQGSSYSGNTIYF. Written as DNA, the CDR3 is TGTGCCAGCTCCCAGGGACAGGGGAGTTCATACTCTGGAAACACCATATATTTT.